This T cell receptor beta chain was identified in a study of blood T cell repertoires in COVID-19. The CDR3 has 15 amino acids. CDR1 and CDR2 (germline): SGHAT, FQNNGV. Unmatched junction bases numbered 14, after V lost 6 bases and J lost 7 bases. The table came from immunoSEQ multiplex PCR; TCRdb's copy has only in-frame clones and leaves some out. The sample includes roughly 500,000 clones, 70% to 90% of them seen just once. Sequencing was done on a sample of peripheral blood. The chain joins TRBV11-2 to TRBJ2-7; TRBD1 matches at 8 bases. This sequence was found in a human donor in a cohort sampled during active COVID-19. The DNA of the CDR3 is TGTGCCAGCAGACCCGGACAGGGTAGTTTGTGGGAGCAGTACTTC. It translates to CASRPGQGSLWEQYF. The full variable domain, rest sourced from reference TRBV11-2 and TRBJ2-7, is EAGVAQSPRYKIIEKRQSVAFWCNPISGHATLYWYQQILGQGPKLLIQFQNNGVVDDSQLPKDRFSAERLKGVDSTLKIQPAKLEDSAVYLCASRPGQGSLWEQYFGPGTRLTVT.